This T cell receptor (beta chain) derives from a study of cytotoxic CD8 clonotypes in ibrutinib-treated CLL. Study outcomes and limitations: Having risen at ibrutinib response, clonality had fallen back toward baseline by progression.

This CDR3 has 12 amino acids. Germline-derived CDR1 and CDR2 are SGHKS and YYEKEE (reference sequence). The trim removed 1 base at V and 11 bases at J, leaving 5 bases unmatched. As regards this clone: The antigen is unknown.

Measured with immunoSEQ multiplex PCR; TCRdb has only the in-frame clones, and not every one. Here the sample spans some 150,000 clones, 70% to 80% being singletons. This TCR was sampled from a human donor with chronic lymphocytic leukemia. The sample in question was PBMCs, obtained after 24 months of ibrutinib treatment. V gene TRBV5-5 combines with J gene TRBJ1-2, with TRBD1 identical over 7 bases. Written as DNA, the CDR3 is TGTGCCAGCAGCTTGAGGGACAGTCTGTACACCTTC. It codes for CASSLRDSLYTF.